The 20 T cell receptor beta chains listed next were all sequenced from one sample in a study of blood T cell repertoires in COVID-19. The assay was immunoSEQ multiplex PCR, and TCRdb's table has in-frame clones only and misses some. The sample includes around 160,000 clones, around four fifths seen only once; the top ten take about a tenth. Sequencing was done on a sample of peripheral blood. These receptors were obtained from a human donor in a cohort sampled during active COVID-19.

The V and J genes are TRBV19 and TRBJ2-5, with D perhaps matching TRBD1 (6 bases). The V end was cut by 6 bases, the J end by 10 bases, with 18 bases between. Germline CDR1 reads LNHDA; CDR2 reads SQIVND (reference sequence). The length of the CDR3 is 13 residues. CDR3 protein: CASRPGRGRGQYF. DNA of the CDR3: TGTGCCAGTAGGCCCGGCAGGGGCCGCGGCCAGTACTTC.

The chain employs TRBV6-1 and TRBJ2-5; 10 nucleotides match TRBD1. From germline, CDR1 is MNHNS and CDR2 SASEGT. After removal of 3 bases from V and 5 bases from J, the junction contained 6 bases not matched to a gene. The CDR3 is made up of 15 amino acids. The CDR3 DNA follows: TGTGCCAGCAGTGAGCCGGGACAGGGGAGGGAGACCCAGTACTTC. Translated, it gives CASSEPGQGRETQYF.

The genes are TRBV7-9 and TRBJ1-5; D remains ambiguous. With 1 base removed from V and 7 bases from J, the gap between germline ends came to 8 bases. CDR1 and CDR2 from the germline V gene are SEHNR and FQNEAQ (reference sequence). The CDR3 is made up of 13 amino acids. CDR3 sequence reads: CASSLEGGQPQHF. CDR3 sequence (DNA): TGTGCCAGCAGCTTAGAGGGAGGGCAGCCCCAGCATTTT.

As DNA, the CDR3 is TGTGCCAGCAGCCTTGACAGGGGGTCTGGAAACACCATATATTTT. It translates to CASSLDRGSGNTIYF. This chain uses TRBV7-2 with TRBJ1-3; 9 bases align to TRBD1. Germline V gives CDR1 SGHTA, CDR2 FQGNSA. V trimming: 5 bases; J trimming: 1 base; junction bases outside the gene matches: 3. The CDR3 contains 15 residues.

The genes are TRBV5-4 and TRBJ2-1; tentatively, D is TRBD1 (5 bases). Germline V gene lookup returns CDR1 SGHNT and CDR2 YYREEE (reference sequence). The CDR3 consists of 16 residues. Trimming removed 0 bases from V and 0 bases from J, with 10 bases in between. CDR3 bases: TGTGCCAGCAGCTTGGCCCATGACAGCTCCTACAATGAGCAGTTCTTC. Its translation is CASSLAHDSSYNEQFF.

This clone was recorded a few times. The CDR3 DNA reads as TGTGCCAGCAGCCAATTCGGGACAGGTCATGGCTACACCTTC. Its translation: CASSQFGTGHGYTF. The V and J genes are TRBV3-1 (or the pseudogene TRBV3-2) and TRBJ1-2; TRBD1 matches 8 bases. This CDR3 is 14 amino acids long. CDR1 is LGHDT, CDR2 YNNKEL, per germline (reference sequence). After removal of 2 bases from V and 6 bases from J, the junction contained 5 bases not matched to a gene.

The rearrangement uses TRBV10-3 and TRBJ2-7; a weak D match, TRBD1 (6 bases). This CDR3 spans 13 amino acids. Trimming pared 7 bases from V and 4 bases from J, leaving 14 bases between. In germline, CDR1 is ENHRY, CDR2 SYGVKD. The CDR3 DNA reads TGTGCCATCAAAGTGGACAGCTCGTACGAGCAGTACTTC. Translation gives CAIKVDSSYEQYF.

CDR3: CSASSAERVYGYTF. DNA for the CDR3: TGCAGTGCTAGTTCGGCAGAACGGGTCTATGGCTACACCTTC. This chain links TRBV20-1 with TRBJ1-2; no clear D gene. CDR3 length: 14 amino acids. The V gene lost 3 bases and the J gene lost 4 bases, with 15 bases spanning the gap. CDR1 DFQATT and CDR2 SNEGSKA come from the germline V gene (reference sequence).

The rearrangement uses TRBV5-5 and TRBJ2-7; 7 bases line up with TRBD1. V was pared by 0 bases and J by 7 bases, with 10 bases of the junction left unmatched. Germline CDR1 SGHKS, CDR2 YYEKEE (reference sequence). CDR3 length equals 15 residues. The chain's CDR3 is CASSLVATGAGEQYF. Here the CDR3 DNA reads TGTGCCAGCAGCTTGGTAGCAACAGGGGCAGGGGAGCAGTACTTC.

The chain joins TRBV24-1 to TRBJ2-3; 9 bases align to TRBD2. J lost 5 bases, V lost 5 bases, and 7 bases had no gene match. CDR1 and CDR2 from the germline V gene are KGHDR and SFDVKD. The CDR3 totals 15 residues. The CDR3 is CATSAGGRALDTQYF. The CDR3 DNA follows: TGTGCCACCAGTGCGGGCGGGAGGGCCTTAGATACGCAGTATTTT.

The rearrangement uses TRBV27 and TRBJ2-1, with D possibly TRBD2 on 7 matching bases. Looked up from germline, CDR1 is MNHEY and CDR2 is SMNVEV (reference sequence). CDR3 length: 17 residues. V gave up 3 bases and J gave up 3 bases, with 18 bases separating them. The CDR3 region has the DNA TGTGCCAGCAGTTTTCCCAGAGGGGGAGGGGACTACAATGAGCAGTTCTTC. Translated: CASSFPRGGGDYNEQFF.

This clone was recorded a few times. This rearrangement joins TRBV27 to TRBJ2-7; the match to TRBD1 covers 7 bases. CDR1 and CDR2 (germline): MNHEY, SMNVEV (reference sequence). V dropped 5 bases and J dropped 3; count of bases not matched to a gene: 7. The length of the CDR3 is 14 residues. The CDR3 region has the DNA TGTGCCAGCAGTATTCAGGGACAGCTCTACGAGCAGTACTTC. This translates into CASSIQGQLYEQYF.

The J gene is TRBJ1-1, the V gene TRBV5-4; D gene unclear. The CDR3 has 13 amino acids. Looked up from germline, CDR1 is SGHNT and CDR2 is YYREEE (reference sequence). V gave up 7 bases and J gave up 0 bases, with 10 bases separating them. CDR3 in amino acids: CASLAALNTEAFF. The CDR3 coding sequence is TGTGCCAGCCTGGCGGCGCTGAACACTGAAGCTTTCTTT.

The V and J genes are TRBV7-8 and TRBJ2-5, with TRBD1 matching 7 bases. With 5 bases clipped from V and 5 bases from J, the junction kept 5 bases outside the gene matches. The CDR3 sequence is 13 residues long. Germline V gene sequence: CDR1 SGHVS, CDR2 FQNEAQ. CDR3 protein: CASSTGVRETQYF. The CDR3 nucleotides are TGTGCCAGCAGCACAGGGGTTAGGGAGACCCAGTACTTC.

The J gene is TRBJ2-1, the V gene TRBV6-2 or TRBV6-3; the D is unclear. Germline V gene lookup returns CDR1 MNHEY and CDR2 SVGEGT. Trimming took 0 bases from V and 1 from J, leaving 7 bases between them. This CDR3 contains 15 residues. CDR3 nucleotides: TGTGCCAGCAGTTACTCGGCGGATTCCTACAATGAGCAGTTCTTC. As protein: CASSYSADSYNEQFF.

This clone has only one observation. The gene calls are TRBV9 and TRBJ2-2; D unclear. Germline values: CDR1 SGDLS, CDR2 YYNGEE. CDR3 length: 12 amino acids. V shed 3 bases and J shed 4 bases, with 4 bases lying between them. DNA of the CDR3: TGTGCCAGCAGCGCCGGCACCGGGGAGCTGTTTTTT. Translating gives CASSAGTGELFF.

This clone came up a few times. The chain joins TRBV3-1 (or the pseudogene TRBV3-2) to TRBJ2-1; the match to TRBD2 covers 14 bases. V gave up 3 bases and J gave up 8 bases; unmatched junction bases: 9. The CDR3 is 17 amino acids. Germline loops: CDR1 LGHDT, CDR2 YNNKEL (reference sequence). The CDR3 nucleotides read TGTGCCAGCAGCCACCGCACGACTAGCGGGAGGGTCGATGAGCAGTTCTTC. It codes for CASSHRTTSGRVDEQFF.

The chain has TRBV29-1 and TRBJ2-5, with D tentatively TRBD1 (6 bases). This CDR3 has 12 residues. V was clipped by 7 bases and J by 2 bases, with 11 bases between them. The germline V gene encodes CDR1 SQVTM and CDR2 ANQGSEA. The CDR3 sequence is CSAKQGQETQYF. DNA of the CDR3: TGCAGCGCCAAACAGGGTCAAGAGACCCAGTACTTC.

The CDR3, as DNA: TGCAGCGTTGAACCGGGACACCTTAAATACAATGAGCAGTTCTTC. Translating it yields CSVEPGHLKYNEQFF. V and J are TRBV29-1 and TRBJ2-1, with D perhaps TRBD1 (6 bases). This CDR3 comprises 15 residues. V lost 2 bases and J lost 4, with 15 bases in between. Germline CDR1 SQVTM, CDR2 ANQGSEA.

This clone was counted a single time. V usage is TRBV4-1 and J usage is TRBJ1-2; 9 bases match TRBD1. In germline, CDR1 is MGHRA, CDR2 YSYEKL. Trimming removed 2 bases from V and 7 bases from J; junction bases left unmatched: 8. This CDR3 comprises 15 residues. CDR3 loop: CASSQPTGGQSGYTF. The CDR3 DNA reads TGCGCCAGCAGCCAACCGACAGGGGGGCAAAGTGGCTACACCTTC.